This T cell receptor beta chain came from a study of OX40 agonist ivuxolimab in advanced cancers. Study-level background: The treatment was a fully human IgG2 OX40 agonist, ivuxolimab. General study points: At doses 0.1 to 3.0 mg/kg, CD4+ and CD8+ clones expanded.

Trimming pared 1 base from V and 1 base from J, leaving 14 bases between. The CDR3 sequence is 17 residues long. Germline CDR1 is LGHNA and CDR2 is YSLEER. Remarks on this clone: Its antigen is still unknown.

At cycle 4 day 1, cycle 7 day 1, and baseline, blood was sampled. Here immunoSEQ multiplex PCR was the method, and the copy in TCRdb shows in-frame clones only, minus some. Of over 55,000 clones listed, 85% to 95% were seen once; the top ten hold 15% to 18%. This clonotype was sampled from an adult with an advanced solid tumor such as melanoma, head and neck, liver or kidney cancer. The sequences come from CD4+ or CD8+ T cells sorted from blood, collected in a trial of the OX40 agonist ivuxolimab. V usage is TRBV4-3 and J usage is TRBJ2-1; tentatively, D is TRBD1 or TRBD2 (6 bases each). The CDR3 loop reads CASSQAVQGRSYNEQFF. CDR3 sequence (DNA): TGCGCCAGCAGCCAAGCGGTCCAGGGGAGGTCCTACAATGAGCAGTTCTTC.